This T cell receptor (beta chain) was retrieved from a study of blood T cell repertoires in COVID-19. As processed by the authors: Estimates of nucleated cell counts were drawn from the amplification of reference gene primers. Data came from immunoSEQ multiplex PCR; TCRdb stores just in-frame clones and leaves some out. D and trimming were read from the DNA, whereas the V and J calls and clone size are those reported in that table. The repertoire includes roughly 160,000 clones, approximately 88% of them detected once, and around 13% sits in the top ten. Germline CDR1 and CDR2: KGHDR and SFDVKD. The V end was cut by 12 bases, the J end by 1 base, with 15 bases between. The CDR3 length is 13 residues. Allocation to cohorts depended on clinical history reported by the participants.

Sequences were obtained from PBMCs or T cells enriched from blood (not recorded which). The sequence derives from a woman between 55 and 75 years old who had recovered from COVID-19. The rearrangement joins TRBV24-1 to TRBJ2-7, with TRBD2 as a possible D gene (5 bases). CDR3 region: CASAGAPSYEQYF. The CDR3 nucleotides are TGTGCCTCCGCGGGTGCACCTTCCTACGAGCAGTACTTC.